This TCR beta chain derives from a study of beta chain features in type 1 diabetes. As every portion of the isolated RNA was reverse transcribed, the sequencing read expressed TCRB transcripts. Using immunoSEQ multiplex PCR, the repertoire was profiled, and TCRdb retains in-frame clones only, with some absent. Of hundreds of thousands of clones in the sample, approximately 10% were seen once. Study outcomes and limitations: PCR might favor shorter templates, but any such skew would affect patients and controls equally.

This clone has just a few counts. Its antigen is undetermined. The sample consisted of naive CD4+ T cells from blood. This TCR was recovered from a woman younger than 35 in good health.

For the CDR3, the DNA is TGTGCCAGCAGCCCTTATCGGCAGCAAAACACCATATATTTT. Its protein is CASSPYRQQNTIYF. The chain carries TRBV2 and TRBJ1-3; the D is unclear. The CDR3 is 14 residues long. V was trimmed by 6 bases and J by 6 bases, leaving 15 bases between them. In germline, CDR1 is SNHLY, CDR2 FYNNEI.